The entry below describes one T cell receptor beta chain. Its antigen is not identified. The sample originates from a study of OX40 agonist ivuxolimab in advanced cancers. Study overall: All patients had ivuxolimab intravenously every 2 weeks at 0.01 to 10 mg/kg.

Study observations and caveats: Both CD4+ and CD8+ T cell populations in blood had undergone clonal expansion by week 6 at 0.1 to 3.0 mg/kg. Among the lowest levels of clonal expansion were found in partial responders at 0.1-3.0 mg/kg. It was not determined which antigens were specifically recognized by the peripheral T cells that had undergone clonal expansion.

TCRdb's copy holds only in-frame clones and misses some; the assay was immunoSEQ multiplex PCR. The sample lists 30,000 to 40,000 clones, roughly nine tenths occurring once. Trimming left V 1 base short and J 3 bases short, with 13 bases between. The germline gives CDR1 KGHSH, CDR2 LQKENI. This CDR3 region has 16 residues. The source of this sequence is an adult with an advanced solid tumor such as melanoma, head and neck, liver or kidney cancer. The sample consisted of CD4+ or CD8+ T cells sorted from blood, taken in a trial of the OX40 agonist ivuxolimab. This chain uses TRBV18 with TRBJ1-5; D is unresolved. Written as DNA, the CDR3 is TGTGCCAGCTCACCACTCGGCGGTACGATCAATCAGCCCCAGCATTTT. As protein: CASSPLGGTINQPQHF.